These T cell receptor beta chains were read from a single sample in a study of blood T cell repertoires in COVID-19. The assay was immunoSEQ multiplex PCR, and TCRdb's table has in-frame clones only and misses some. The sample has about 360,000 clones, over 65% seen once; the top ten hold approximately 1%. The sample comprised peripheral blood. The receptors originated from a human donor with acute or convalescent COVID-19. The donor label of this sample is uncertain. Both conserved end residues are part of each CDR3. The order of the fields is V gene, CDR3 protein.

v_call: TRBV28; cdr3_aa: CASSLFRDDEKLFF
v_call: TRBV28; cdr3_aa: CASSLYAGPRERGYTF
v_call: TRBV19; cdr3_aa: CASSSPGLVSYNEQFF
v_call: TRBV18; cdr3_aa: CASSSLMITSGTYNEQFF
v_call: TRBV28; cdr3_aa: CASRRPTDYGYTF
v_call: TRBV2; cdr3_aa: CASSEGRVLTEAFF
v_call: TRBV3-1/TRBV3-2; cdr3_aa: CASSQDPGLAGVMYEQYF
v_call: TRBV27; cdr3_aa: CASSFTSRGQETQYF
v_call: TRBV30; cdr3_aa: CAWSAYPNSPLHF
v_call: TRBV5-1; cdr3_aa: CASSLAGGPFKDTQYF
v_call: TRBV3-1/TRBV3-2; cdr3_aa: CASSQVHGGLDEQFF
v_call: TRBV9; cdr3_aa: CASSPRLIPETQYF
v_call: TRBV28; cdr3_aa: CASSSSTGLSYGYTF
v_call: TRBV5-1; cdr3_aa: CASRTGTGKEKLFF
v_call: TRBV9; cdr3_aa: CASSALGPSQTF
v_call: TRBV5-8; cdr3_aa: CASSPSRVGLGNTEAFF
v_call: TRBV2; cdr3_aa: CASSQHSLRETQYF
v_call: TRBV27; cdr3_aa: CASSLDSDNSPLHF
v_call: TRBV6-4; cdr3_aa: CASSSRAGDYNEQFF
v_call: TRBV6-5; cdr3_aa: CASSPRQGEATEAFF
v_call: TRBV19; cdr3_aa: CASNRGLAGELTGELFF
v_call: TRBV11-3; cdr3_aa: CASSSPSYNEQFF
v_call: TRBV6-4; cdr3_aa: CASSVGLASPEQFF
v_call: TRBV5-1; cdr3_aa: CASSLGGSGNTIYF
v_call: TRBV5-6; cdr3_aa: CASIVHRSGANVLTF
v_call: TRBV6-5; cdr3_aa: CASSFLRDTEAFF
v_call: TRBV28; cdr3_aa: CASSLGTGANQPQHF
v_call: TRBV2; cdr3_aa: CASTRDRQYTEAFF
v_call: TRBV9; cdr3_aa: CASSADSGRGFEQFF
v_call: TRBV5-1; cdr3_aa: CASSLVAGRDYGYTF
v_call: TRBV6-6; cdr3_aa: CATGLAEETQYF
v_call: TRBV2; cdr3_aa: CASSPGTEQFF
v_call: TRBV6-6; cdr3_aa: CASSYTLNTEAFF
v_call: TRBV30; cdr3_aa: CACREGNQPQHF
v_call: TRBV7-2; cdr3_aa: CASSSDTGAQYF
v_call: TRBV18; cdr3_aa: CASSPRGGNTEAFF
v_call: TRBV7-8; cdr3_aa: CASSWTETMNTEAFF
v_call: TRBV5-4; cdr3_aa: CASSLGGSPTGELFF
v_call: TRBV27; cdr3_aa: CASSSWQSSYNEQFF
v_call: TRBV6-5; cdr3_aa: CASSYAGTGGAMQAFF
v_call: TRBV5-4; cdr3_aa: CASKMAGAAEQYF
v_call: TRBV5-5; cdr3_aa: CASSPARDSSIQYF
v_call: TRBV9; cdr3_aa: CASSAYLGPQETQYF
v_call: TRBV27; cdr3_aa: CASSRTGRIPNYGYTF
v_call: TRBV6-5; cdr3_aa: CASSYLGTATEAFF
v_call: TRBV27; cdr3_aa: CASSWSGTSTDTQYF
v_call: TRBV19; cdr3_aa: CASRGGDKAKNIQYF
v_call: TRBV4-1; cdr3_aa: CASSQQGAKGDTQYF
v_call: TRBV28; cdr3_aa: CASTKDRLGYGYSF
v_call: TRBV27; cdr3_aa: CASSFGGSGRATGQQYF
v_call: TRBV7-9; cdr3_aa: CASSDYSYEQYF
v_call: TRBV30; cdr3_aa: CAWSLGPNEKLFF
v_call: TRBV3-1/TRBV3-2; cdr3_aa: CASSQDRTYRSSSYEQYF
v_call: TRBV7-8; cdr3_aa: CASSAGTSNYGYTF
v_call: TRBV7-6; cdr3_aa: CASSPTVGGVNEKLFF
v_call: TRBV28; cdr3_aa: CASSGTFGPYSNQPQHF
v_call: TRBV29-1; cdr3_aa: CSVGLAGGSYNEQFF
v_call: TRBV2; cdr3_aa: CASSEARRGGEKLFF
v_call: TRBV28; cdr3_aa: CASRIGSGSYEQYF